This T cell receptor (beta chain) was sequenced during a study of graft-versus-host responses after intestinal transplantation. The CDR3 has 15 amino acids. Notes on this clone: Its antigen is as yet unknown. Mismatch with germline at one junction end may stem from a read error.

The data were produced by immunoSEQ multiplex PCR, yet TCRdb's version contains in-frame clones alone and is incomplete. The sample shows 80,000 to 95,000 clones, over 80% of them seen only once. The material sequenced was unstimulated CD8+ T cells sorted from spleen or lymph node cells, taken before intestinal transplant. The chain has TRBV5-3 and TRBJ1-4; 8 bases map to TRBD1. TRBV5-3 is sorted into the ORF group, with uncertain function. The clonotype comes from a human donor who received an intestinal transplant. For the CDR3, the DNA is TGTGCCAGCAGCTTGGACCGGGACAGGTTTGGGAAACTGTTTTTT. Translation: CASSLDRDRFGKLFF.